The 32 T cell receptor beta chains below were found in one sample sequenced in a study of blood T cell repertoires in COVID-19. Generated by immunoSEQ multiplex PCR, the TCRdb table keeps only in-frame clones and is missing some. Of 150,000 or so clones listed, approximately 80% are singletons. Sequenced input: PBMCs or T cells enriched from blood (not recorded which). The origin of the receptors is a man in his fifties who had recovered from COVID-19.

J is TRBJ1-6 and V is TRBV12-5; TRBD1 aligns across 8 bases. This CDR3 has 14 residues. With V trimmed by 8 bases and J by 7 bases, 7 bases remained unmatched. Germline CDR1 LGHNT, CDR2 FRNRAP. The CDR3 region is CASSEDRENSPLHF. The CDR3 nucleotides read TGTGCTAGTTCAGAGGACAGGGAAAATTCACCCCTCCACTTT.

The chain has TRBV2 and TRBJ1-1, with D unclear. Trimming cost V 8 bases and J 0 bases, with 4 bases left between them. Germline CDR1 reads SNHLY; CDR2 reads FYNNEI. The CDR3 runs 11 residues. CDR3 DNA: TGTGCCAGCCCTTTGAACACTGAAGCTTTCTTT. Its protein is CASPLNTEAFF.

V usage is TRBV9 and J usage is TRBJ2-5; 11 bases map to TRBD2. J gave up 5 bases and V 0 bases, and 9 bases lay outside the gene matches. Germline values: CDR1 SGDLS, CDR2 YYNGEE. This CDR3 has 17 residues. CDR3 DNA sequence: TGTGCCAGCAGCGTAGGCCGGGCTAGCGGGGGGTTTGAGACCCAGTACTTC. Its translation is CASSVGRASGGFETQYF.

The chain links TRBV5-1 to TRBJ2-5; 8 bases agree with TRBD2. The V segment lost 3 bases and the J segment 5 bases; nucleotides outside the gene matches: 6. CDR1 SGHRS and CDR2 YFSETQ come from the germline V gene. The CDR3 has 14 residues. CDR3 nucleotide sequence: TGCGCCAGCAGCTCCGGGGGGGCCCCGGAGACCCAGTACTTC. Protein sequence: CASSSGGAPETQYF. The full variable domain, in which reference TRBV5-1 and TRBJ2-5 provide the parts outside the CDR3, is KAGVTQTPRYLIKTRGQQVTLSCSPISGHRSVSWYQQTPGQGLQFLFEYFSETQRNKGNFPGRFSGRQFSNSRSEMNVSTLELGDSALYLCASSSGGAPETQYFGPGTRLLVL.

V usage is TRBV12-3 or TRBV12-4 and J usage is TRBJ1-1; weak D call: TRBD1 (5 bases). There are 9 residues in the CDR3. CDR3 loop: CARGPEAFF. The DNA of the CDR3 is TGTGCAAGGGGTCCTGAAGCTTTCTTT.

V usage is TRBV6-2 or TRBV6-3 and J usage is TRBJ2-7; perhaps TRBD2 as D (5 bases). CDR3 length: 14 residues. V shed 3 bases and J shed 7 bases, with 16 bases lying between them. CDR1 and CDR2 from the germline V gene are MNHEY and SVGEGT. As DNA, the CDR3 is TGTGCCAGCAGTTATTTGAGGAGTTCGGGGGAGCAGTACTTC. Translated: CASSYLRSSGEQYF.

This chain connects TRBV14 to TRBJ2-3; 8 nucleotides agree with TRBD2. V was pared by 0 bases and J by 6 bases, with 8 bases of the junction left unmatched. Germline CDR1 reads SGHDN; CDR2 reads FVKESK. The CDR3 is 16 residues long. The DNA for the CDR3 is TGTGCCAGCAGCCAAGACTTGGGGACTAGGGGGGATACGCAGTATTTT. It yields the protein CASSQDLGTRGDTQYF. The full variable domain, rest sourced from reference TRBV14 and TRBJ2-3, is EAGVTQFPSHSVIEKGQTVTLRCDPISGHDNLYWYRRVMGKEIKFLLHFVKESKQDESGMPNNRFLAERTGGTYSTLKVQPAELEDSGVYFCASSQDLGTRGDTQYFGPGTRLTVL.

The chain links TRBV10-2 to TRBJ2-7; weak D call: TRBD2 (6 bases). Germline V gene data show CDR1 as WSHSY and CDR2 as SAAADI. CDR3 size: 13 residues. V was pared by 8 bases and J by 2 bases, with 13 bases between. The CDR3 is CASFSEGPYEQYF. The CDR3 bases are TGCGCCAGCTTTTCGGAGGGCCCCTACGAGCAGTACTTC.

The rearrangement uses TRBV7-2 and TRBJ2-3; TRBD2 might be the D (5 bases). The germline gives CDR1 SGHTA, CDR2 FQGNSA. The CDR3 totals 13 residues. Trimming left V 4 bases short and J 8 bases short, with 13 bases between. CDR3 protein: CASSSQYEGTQYF. The CDR3 DNA reads as TGTGCCAGCAGCTCCCAATACGAGGGTACGCAGTATTTT. The whole variable domain, remainder taken from reference TRBV7-2 and TRBJ2-3, is GAGVSQSPSNKVTEKGKDVELRCDPISGHTALYWYRQSLGQGLEFLIYFQGNSAPDKSGLPSDRFSAERTGGSVSTLTIQRTQQEDSAVYLCASSSQYEGTQYFGPGTRLTVL.

The chain has TRBV5-5 and TRBJ1-3, with no clear D. The CDR3 is 17 amino acids. Trimming took 2 bases from V and 0 from J, leaving 15 bases between them. Germline V gives CDR1 SGHKS, CDR2 YYEKEE (reference sequence). The chain's CDR3 is CASSLRVRESSGNTIYF. For the CDR3, the DNA is TGTGCCAGCAGCTTAAGGGTGAGGGAATCCTCTGGAAACACCATATATTTT.

This chain uses TRBV27 with TRBJ2-7, with 8 bases identical to TRBD1. CDR3 length: 16 amino acids. Germline V gene data show CDR1 as MNHEY and CDR2 as SMNVEV (reference sequence). V was clipped by 3 bases and J by 2 bases; unmatched bases: 9. CDR3 nucleotide sequence: TGTGCCAGCAGTTTGATCGGGACAGGCCCAACCTACGAGCAGTACTTC. Residues: CASSLIGTGPTYEQYF.

The rearrangement joins TRBV24-1 to TRBJ2-2; D unresolved. With 4 bases removed from V and 2 bases from J, the gap between germline ends came to 13 bases. The V gene's germline CDR1 is KGHDR and CDR2 SFDVKD. CDR3 size: 16 residues. The CDR3 DNA follows: TGTGCCACCAGTGACCGACTCCCGGCCAACACCGGGGAGCTGTTTTTT. Translated, it gives CATSDRLPANTGELFF.

The gene calls are TRBV7-9 and TRBJ1-4, with 7 bases matching TRBD1. Germline CDR1 and CDR2: SEHNR and FQNEAQ (reference sequence). The CDR3 length is 13 residues. J gave up 1 base and V 8 bases, and 1 base lay outside the gene matches. In nucleotides, the CDR3 is TGTGCCAGCTCAGGGGGAACTAATGAAAAACTGTTTTTT. It codes for CASSGGTNEKLFF.

This sequence joins TRBV7-9 and TRBJ2-5, with 15 positions matching TRBD2. Germline CDR1 reads SEHNR; CDR2 reads FQNEAQ (reference sequence). The CDR3 length is 19 residues. With V trimmed by 5 bases and J by 2 bases, 12 bases remained unmatched. For the CDR3, the DNA is TGTGCCAGCAGCCTCAACCCCGGGACTAGCGGGGGGTATCAAGAGACCCAGTACTTC. As protein: CASSLNPGTSGGYQETQYF.

The CDR3 region has the DNA TGTGCCAGTAACAGGGGGGGCCTCCACAATGAGCAGTTCTTC. Residues: CASNRGGLHNEQFF. The chain carries TRBV5-4 and TRBJ2-1; the D gene is possibly TRBD1 (8 bases). Per germline, CDR1 SGHNT and CDR2 YYREEE (reference sequence). V gave up 8 bases and J gave up 5 bases, with 17 bases separating them. The CDR3 length is 14 residues.

J is TRBJ2-3 and V is TRBV7-9; 8 bases align to TRBD1. V lost 4 bases, J lost 2 bases, and 5 bases stayed unmatched. The CDR3 covers 15 residues. From germline, CDR1 is SEHNR and CDR2 FQNEAQ (reference sequence). The CDR3, as DNA: TGTGCCAGCAGCTCAGACAGGGGCATCACAGATACGCAGTATTTT. This sequence encodes CASSSDRGITDTQYF.

By proportion, this clone is medium-sized. J is TRBJ1-1 and V is TRBV24-1, with 9 bases matching TRBD1. The CDR3 sequence is 15 residues long. The V and J ends lost 7 bases and 3 bases, in that order; junction bases with no gene match: 8. Germline V CDR1 and CDR2: KGHDR, SFDVKD. The CDR3 nucleotides are TGTGCCACCAGCCCCGGGACAGGGTCGGACACTGAAGCTTTCTTT. It specifies CATSPGTGSDTEAFF.

The chain recombines TRBV7-9 with TRBJ1-2, with a possible D match to TRBD1 (6 bases). V lost 5 bases to trimming and J lost 7 bases, with 14 bases between them. The germline gives CDR1 SEHNR, CDR2 FQNEAQ (reference sequence). There are 13 residues in the CDR3. The CDR3 DNA is TGTGCCAGCAGCCCGGGACAAGATGTTGGCTACACCTTC. Translation: CASSPGQDVGYTF. The full variable domain, completed using reference TRBV7-9 and TRBJ1-2, is DTGVSQNPRHKITKRGQNVTFRCDPISEHNRLYWYRQTLGQGPEFLTYFQNEAQLEKSRLLSDRFSAERPKGSFSTLEIQRTEQGDSAMYLCASSPGQDVGYTFGSGTRLTVV.

This sequence joins TRBV6-4 and TRBJ2-1; 10 positions agree with TRBD1. This CDR3 has 15 amino acids. V trimming: 6 bases; J trimming: 3 bases; junction bases outside the gene matches: 5. CDR1 is MRHNA and CDR2 is SNTAGT in the germline V gene. The CDR3 sequence: CASRAGTGDYNEQFF. CDR3 nucleotide sequence: TGTGCCAGCAGAGCCGGGACAGGGGACTACAATGAGCAGTTCTTC.

This rearrangement joins TRBV6-5 to TRBJ1-5; unclear D gene. Germline CDR1 is MNHEY and CDR2 is SVGAGI. The CDR3 has 16 residues. V was pared by 0 bases and J by 7 bases, with 16 bases between. As DNA, the CDR3 is TGTGCCAGCAGTTACTCTAACGCCGGTGCGAGACAGCCCCAGCATTTT. Translating it yields CASSYSNAGARQPQHF.

This clone was picked up one time. This chain joins TRBV4-3 and TRBJ2-7; D might be TRBD1 (6 bases). The germline V gene has CDR1 LGHNA and CDR2 YSLEER. This CDR3 contains 16 residues. Trimming cost V 6 bases and J 1 base, with 19 bases left between them. CDR3: CASRSGNRTASYEQYF. The CDR3 region has the DNA TGCGCCAGCAGGTCCGGGAATCGGACAGCTTCCTACGAGCAGTACTTC.

V usage is TRBV25-1 and J usage is TRBJ1-2, with D possibly being TRBD1 (6 bases). Germline CDR1 reads MGHDK; CDR2 reads SYGVNS. With 5 bases removed from V and 0 bases from J, the gap between germline ends came to 13 bases. CDR3 size: 15 residues. The CDR3 nucleotides are TGTGCCAGCAGTAGGGGGGGCAGTTCTAACTATGGCTACACCTTC. It is translated as CASSRGGSSNYGYTF.

The chain links TRBV3-1 (or the pseudogene TRBV3-2) to TRBJ2-1, with D possibly matching TRBD2 (5 bases). The V and J ends lost 4 bases and 4 bases respectively, with 8 bases between them. The CDR3 length is 13 residues. Germline loops: CDR1 LGHDT, CDR2 YNNKEL (reference sequence). CDR3 residues: CASSRTVYNEQFF. DNA of the CDR3: TGTGCCAGCAGCCGGACTGTTTACAATGAGCAGTTCTTC.

The chain links TRBV6-1 to TRBJ1-2; 9 positions agree with TRBD1. The CDR3 runs to 17 residues. V gave up 3 bases and J gave up 4 bases; unmatched junction bases: 12. Germline loops: CDR1 MNHNS, CDR2 SASEGT. The CDR3 DNA reads TGTGCCAGCAGTGACCCGGCGGGACAGGGCGCCATCTATGGCTACACCTTC. It translates to CASSDPAGQGAIYGYTF.

This clone was seen once. This chain joins TRBV6-4 and TRBJ2-3; D perhaps matches TRBD2 (5 bases). The CDR3 is made up of 15 amino acids. The V gene lost 4 bases and the J gene lost 4 bases, with 15 bases spanning the gap. Germline-derived CDR1 and CDR2 are MRHNA and SNTAGT. The DNA of the CDR3 is TGTGCCAGCAGTGCCGGGCGGGCCTTCGCAGATACGCAGTATTTT. Translation: CASSAGRAFADTQYF.

This chain connects TRBV5-1 to TRBJ1-2, with 8 positions matching TRBD1. V was pared by 4 bases and J by 1 base, with 9 bases of the junction left unmatched. The CDR3 contains 16 residues. Germline V gene data show CDR1 as SGHRS and CDR2 as YFSETQ. In DNA form, the CDR3 reads TGCGCCAGCAGCGGAGGACAGGGACCCCTTAACTATGGCTACACCTTC. It encodes CASSGGQGPLNYGYTF. The full variable domain, completed using reference TRBV5-1 and TRBJ1-2, is KAGVTQTPRYLIKTRGQQVTLSCSPISGHRSVSWYQQTPGQGLQFLFEYFSETQRNKGNFPGRFSGRQFSNSRSEMNVSTLELGDSALYLCASSGGQGPLNYGYTFGSGTRLTVV.

This clone was seen a single time. V is TRBV20-1 and J is TRBJ2-3; D is unclear. This CDR3 contains 16 residues. V was pared by 3 bases and J by 0 bases, with 16 bases between. Germline V CDR1 and CDR2: DFQATT, SNEGSKA (reference sequence). DNA of the CDR3: TGCAGTGCTAGTCCCTCCGTGAGAACTAGCACAGATACGCAGTATTTT. Translating it yields CSASPSVRTSTDTQYF.

The CDR3 loop reads CASSAGTSGGTYNEQFF. The CDR3 bases are TGTGCCAGTAGTGCCGGGACTAGCGGGGGGACCTACAATGAGCAGTTCTTC. This sequence joins TRBV19 and TRBJ2-1, with 15 bases aligning to TRBD2. Germline loops: CDR1 LNHDA, CDR2 SQIVND (reference sequence). The CDR3 totals 17 residues. V lost 5 bases, J lost 2 bases, and 4 bases stayed unmatched.

This rearrangement joins TRBV11-1 to TRBJ2-5, with 10 bases matching TRBD2. This CDR3 comprises 16 residues. The germline V gene has CDR1 SGHAT and CDR2 FQDESV (reference sequence). The ends lost 1 base at V and 5 bases at J; junction bases unmatched: 7. CDR3 sequence (DNA): TGTGCCAGCAGCTTAGGTGGACTAGCGGTAAGGGAGACCCAGTACTTC. Translated, it gives CASSLGGLAVRETQYF. Full variable domain (remainder filled in from reference TRBV11-1 and TRBJ2-5): EAEVAQSPRYKITEKSQAVAFWCDPISGHATLYWYRQILGQGPELLVQFQDESVVDDSQLPKDRFSAERLKGVDSTLKIQPAELGDSAMYLCASSLGGLAVRETQYFGPGTRLLVL.

This clone was counted a single time. This chain connects TRBV29-1 to TRBJ1-3; D perhaps matches TRBD1 (5 bases). The V end lost 3 bases, the J end lost 0 bases, and 9 bases lay between the germline ends. The CDR3 runs 14 residues. The germline V gene has CDR1 SQVTM and CDR2 ANQGSEA. CDR3 coding DNA: TGCAGCGTTGAGGACACGTTCTCTGGAAACACCATATATTTT. It yields the protein CSVEDTFSGNTIYF.

The chain is built from TRBV7-9 and TRBJ1-1; no reliable D call. Trimming pared 0 bases from V and 1 base from J, leaving 12 bases between. The germline V gene has CDR1 SEHNR and CDR2 FQNEAQ (reference sequence). This CDR3 has 16 amino acids. The CDR3 loop is CASSLALGVSNTEAFF. In DNA form, the CDR3 reads TGTGCCAGCAGCTTAGCGCTTGGAGTATCGAACACTGAAGCTTTCTTT.

V usage is TRBV4-3 and J usage is TRBJ1-2; no reliable D call. The germline V gene has CDR1 LGHNA and CDR2 YSLEER. V lost 0 bases and J 0 bases, leaving 5 bases between the germline ends. The CDR3 is 14 amino acids. In DNA, the CDR3 is TGCGCCAGCAGCCAAGAGGCAGCTAACTATGGCTACACCTTC. This sequence encodes CASSQEAANYGYTF.